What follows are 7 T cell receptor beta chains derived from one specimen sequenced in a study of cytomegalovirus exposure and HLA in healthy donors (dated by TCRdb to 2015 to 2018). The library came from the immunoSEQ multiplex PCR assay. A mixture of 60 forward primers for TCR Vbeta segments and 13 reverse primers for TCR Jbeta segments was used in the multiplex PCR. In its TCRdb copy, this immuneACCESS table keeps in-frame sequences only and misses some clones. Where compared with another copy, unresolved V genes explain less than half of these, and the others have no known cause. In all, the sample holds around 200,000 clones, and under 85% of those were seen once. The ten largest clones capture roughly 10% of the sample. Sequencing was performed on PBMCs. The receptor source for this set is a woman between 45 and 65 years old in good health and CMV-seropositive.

CDR3 bases: TGTGCCAGTACCACAGGGGGTGAGACTGAAGCTTTCTTT. Encoded protein: CASTTGGETEAFF. This rearrangement joins TRBV19 to TRBJ1-1, with TRBD1 matching over 8 bases. V trimming: 7 bases; J trimming: 5 bases; junction bases outside the gene matches: 6. CDR3 length equals 13 residues. The germline gives CDR1 LNHDA, CDR2 SQIVND (reference sequence).

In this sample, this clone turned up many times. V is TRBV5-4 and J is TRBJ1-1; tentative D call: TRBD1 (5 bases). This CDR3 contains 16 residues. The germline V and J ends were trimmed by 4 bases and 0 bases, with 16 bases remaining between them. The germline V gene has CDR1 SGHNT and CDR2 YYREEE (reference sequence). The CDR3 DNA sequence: TGTGCCAGCAGCCCGGGAGTAGCGGGGGTGAACACTGAAGCTTTCTTT. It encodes CASSPGVAGVNTEAFF. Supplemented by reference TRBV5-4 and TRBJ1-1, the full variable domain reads ETGVTQSPTHLIKTRGQQVTLRCSSQSGHNTVSWYQQALGQGPQFIFQYYREEENGRGNFPPRFSGLQFPNYSSELNVNALELDDSALYLCASSPGVAGVNTEAFFGQGTRLTVV.

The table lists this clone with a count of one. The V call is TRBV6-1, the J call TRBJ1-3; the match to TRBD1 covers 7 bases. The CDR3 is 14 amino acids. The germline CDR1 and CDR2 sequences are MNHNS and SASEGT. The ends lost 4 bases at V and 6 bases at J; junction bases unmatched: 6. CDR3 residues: CASSAGQDLNTIYF. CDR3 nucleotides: TGTGCCAGCAGTGCAGGACAGGACCTAAACACCATATATTTT.

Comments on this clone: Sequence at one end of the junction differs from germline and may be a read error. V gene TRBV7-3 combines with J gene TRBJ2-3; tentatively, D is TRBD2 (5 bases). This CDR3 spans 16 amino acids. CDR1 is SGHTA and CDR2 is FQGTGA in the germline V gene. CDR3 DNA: TGTGTCAGCAGCTTTTGGAGTCGAGGGTTCACAGATACGCAGTATTTT. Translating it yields CVSSFWSRGFTDTQYF.

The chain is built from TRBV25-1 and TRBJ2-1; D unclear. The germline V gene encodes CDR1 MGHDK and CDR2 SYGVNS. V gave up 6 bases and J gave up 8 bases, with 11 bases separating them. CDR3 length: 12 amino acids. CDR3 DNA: TGTGCCAGCAGCGACCCCCGGGATGAGCAGTTCTTC. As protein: CASSDPRDEQFF.

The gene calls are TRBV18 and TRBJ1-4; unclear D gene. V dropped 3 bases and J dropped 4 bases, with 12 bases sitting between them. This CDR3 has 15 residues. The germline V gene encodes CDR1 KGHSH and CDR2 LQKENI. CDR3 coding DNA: TGTGCCAGCTCACCCAGGAGGAGGGATAATGAAAAACTGTTTTTT. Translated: CASSPRRRDNEKLFF.

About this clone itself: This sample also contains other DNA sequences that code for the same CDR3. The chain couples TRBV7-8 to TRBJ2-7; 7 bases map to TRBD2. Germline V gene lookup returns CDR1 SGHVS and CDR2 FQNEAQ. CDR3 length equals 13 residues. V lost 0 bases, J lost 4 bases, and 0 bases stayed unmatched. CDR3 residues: CASSLAGGYEQYF. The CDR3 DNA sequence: TGTGCCAGCAGCTTAGCGGGGGGGTACGAGCAGTACTTC.